These 30 T cell receptor beta chains originate from one sample sequenced in a study of vaccination and CD4 T cells after COVID-19. Noted treatment: approximately nine-day PBMC culture with coronavirus spike peptide pools or control peptides (ViraFEST assay). The antigens these receptors bind are not known. With the Oncomine TCR Beta short-read assay, DNA from cultured CD4+ T cells was sequenced. TCRdb fed the PCR reads into MiXCR, producing one record per CDR3 protein. The table shows about 3,800 distinct CDR3 sequences, with over 12% occurring only once. Sequenced material: CD4+ T cells from blood, cultured in vitro. These receptors came from a human donor who had recovered from COVID-19.

This clonotype came up once. The CDR3 loop reads CASSAFTTSGGVDTQYF. The CDR3 DNA follows: TGTGCCAGCAGCGCCTTTACCACTAGCGGGGGGGTGGATACGCAGTATTTT. The chain has TRBV9 and TRBJ2-3; 13 bases agree with TRBD2. The ends lost 3 bases at V and 6 bases at J; junction bases unmatched: 10. The CDR3 runs to 17 residues. CDR1 is SGDLS and CDR2 is YYNGEE in the germline V gene. Supplemented by reference TRBV9 and TRBJ2-3, the full variable domain reads DSGVTQTPKHLITATGQRVTLRCSPRSGDLSVYWYQQSLDQGLQFLIQYYNGEERAKGNILERFSAQQFPDLHSELNLSSLELGDSALYFCASSAFTTSGGVDTQYFGPGTRLTVL.

This clonotype is labeled large. The rearrangement links TRBV20-1 to TRBJ1-1, with D possibly matching TRBD1 (6 bases). Between the trimmed V and J ends, which lost 1 base and 8 bases, there was a span of 17 bases. The CDR3 extends over 14 amino acids. Germline CDR1 DFQATT, CDR2 SNEGSKA (reference sequence). CDR3 sequence reads: CSARVGAGAIEAFF. The CDR3 coding sequence is TGCAGTGCTAGAGTTGGAGCGGGGGCGATAGAAGCTTTCTTT.

The genes are TRBV7-8 and TRBJ1-5; TRBD1 aligns across 9 bases. V was clipped by 1 base and J by 7 bases; unmatched bases: 8. CDR1 and CDR2 (germline): SGHVS, FQNEAQ. This CDR3 comprises 16 residues. CDR3 amino acids: CASSLGLTGGVQPQHF. The CDR3, as DNA: TGTGCCAGCAGCTTAGGCCTTACAGGGGGCGTACAGCCCCAGCATTTT.

The chain has TRBV11-1 and TRBJ2-6, with unresolved D. This CDR3 comprises 13 residues. The germline V gene encodes CDR1 SGHAT and CDR2 FQDESV (reference sequence). The ends were cut back, 7 bases at V and 1 base at J, with 5 bases in the middle. In DNA form, the CDR3 reads TGTGCCAGCACCAGATCTGGGGCCAACGTCCTGACTTTC. Protein: CASTRSGANVLTF.

In its sample, this clonotype is medium-sized (0.01 to 0.1%). The gene calls are TRBV20-1 and TRBJ2-5; maybe TRBD1 (7 bases). Germline assignment: CDR1 DFQATT and CDR2 SNEGSKA (reference sequence). CDR3 length: 15 amino acids. The ends were cut back, 5 bases at V and 2 bases at J, with 18 bases in the middle. The CDR3 loop is CSAVPLRGTQETQYF. The DNA for the CDR3 is TGCAGTGCTGTACCCCTCAGGGGGACTCAAGAGACCCAGTACTTC.

The genes are TRBV12-3 or TRBV12-4 and TRBJ2-5, with TRBD1 identical over 11 bases. The CDR3 runs 14 residues. V lost 6 bases to trimming and J lost 5 bases; unmatched junction nucleotides: 5. CDR3 amino acids: CASSWDRGWETQYF. CDR3 coding DNA: TGTGCCAGCAGCTGGGACAGGGGGTGGGAGACCCAGTACTTC.

This clonotype was observed a few times. The chain employs TRBV3-1 and TRBJ1-1; D not certain. In germline, CDR1 is LGHDT, CDR2 YNNKEL (reference sequence). This CDR3 has 16 residues. V lost 4 bases to trimming and J lost 0 bases, with 15 bases between them. The DNA for the CDR3 is TGTGCCAGCAGCCCCCGTGAACGGTACATGAACACTGAAGCTTTCTTT. Encoded protein: CASSPRERYMNTEAFF.

This clonotype has a handful of counts. V gene TRBV12-3 or TRBV12-4 combines with J gene TRBJ2-7; maybe TRBD1 (8 bases). Trimming removed 6 bases at V and 2 bases at J, with 17 bases between. The length of the CDR3 is 15 residues. The CDR3 coding sequence is TGTGCCAGCAGCTACAGGGGGGGAGACCCCTACGAGCAGTACTTC. Its protein product is CASSYRGGDPYEQYF.

J is TRBJ2-1 and V is TRBV15, with D perhaps TRBD2 (5 bases). The CDR3 is 15 amino acids. The germline V gene has CDR1 LNHNV and CDR2 YYDKDF (reference sequence). Trimming stripped 7 bases from V and 1 base from J, with 14 bases between. The CDR3 DNA reads TGTGCCACCACCGTGCAAGGAGGATCCTACAATGAGCAGTTCTTC. It is translated as CATTVQGGSYNEQFF.

This clonotype is judged medium-sized (0.01 to 0.1%). The chain is built from TRBV7-9 and TRBJ1-5; the D is unclear. Germline V CDR1 and CDR2: SEHNR, FQNEAQ (reference sequence). The V gene lost 0 bases and the J gene lost 3 bases, with 6 bases spanning the gap. There are 14 residues in the CDR3. The CDR3, as DNA: TGTGCCAGCAGCTTAGCAGACTTCAATCAGCCCCAGCATTTT. It codes for CASSLADFNQPQHF.

This clonotype is deemed medium-sized (0.01 to 0.1%). The CDR3 here is CATSKDIANYGYTF. The CDR3, as DNA: TGTGCCACCAGCAAGGACATAGCTAACTATGGCTACACCTTC. The chain has TRBV15 and TRBJ1-2; TRBD1 is a possible D gene (5 bases). Per the germline V gene, CDR1 is LNHNV and CDR2 is YYDKDF (reference sequence). V was shortened by 4 bases and J by 0 bases, with 9 bases between the two germline ends. The CDR3 spans 14 residues.

The chain links TRBV5-6 to TRBJ1-2, with D perhaps TRBD1 (6 bases). V lost 2 bases, J lost 4 bases, and 9 bases lay in between. The CDR3 runs 13 residues. Germline CDR1 and CDR2: SGHDT and YYEEEE. The CDR3 DNA reads as TGTGCCAGCAGCTTAGACAGGTCCTATGGCTACACCTTC. This codes for CASSLDRSYGYTF.

This clonotype qualifies as medium-sized (0.01 to 0.1%). The chain combines TRBV7-9 with TRBJ1-1; tentative D call: TRBD1 (6 bases). V lost 5 bases and J 4 bases, leaving 11 bases between the germline ends. This CDR3 is 13 amino acids long. Germline CDR1 is SEHNR and CDR2 is FQNEAQ (reference sequence). The CDR3 protein is CASSVETGTEAFF. Here the CDR3 DNA reads TGTGCCAGCAGCGTTGAGACAGGCACTGAAGCTTTCTTT.

This chain connects TRBV3-1 to TRBJ2-7; the D gene is possibly TRBD2 (5 bases). The germline gives CDR1 LGHDT, CDR2 YNNKEL (reference sequence). The CDR3 is made up of 13 amino acids. Trimming left V 3 bases short and J 2 bases short, with 8 bases between. The CDR3 loop is CASSQYGTYEQYF. DNA for the CDR3: TGTGCCAGCAGCCAGTACGGGACCTACGAGCAGTACTTC.

This clonotype was counted only a few times. V gene TRBV12-3 or TRBV12-4 combines with J gene TRBJ2-1; 8 bases line up with TRBD1. V lost 6 bases and J lost 5; bases outside the gene matches: 9. This CDR3 spans 15 amino acids. This CDR3 reads CASSLLGQGNNEQFF. In DNA form, the CDR3 reads TGTGCCAGCAGCCTGCTAGGACAGGGTAACAATGAGCAGTTCTTC.

V gene TRBV6-5 combines with J gene TRBJ2-5; 11 nucleotides match TRBD2. Germline trimming cut 2 bases from V and 5 bases from J; bases unmatched to any gene: 1. CDR1 and CDR2 (germline): MNHEY, SVGAGI. The CDR3 has 14 residues. The CDR3 DNA reads TGTGCCAGCAGTTACACTAGCGGGGGTGAGACCCAGTACTTC. Translating it yields CASSYTSGGETQYF.

V gene TRBV2 combines with J gene TRBJ1-4; possibly TRBD1 for D (6 bases). Looked up from germline, CDR1 is SNHLY and CDR2 is FYNNEI. The CDR3 covers 14 residues. Deletions cut 7 bases from V and 3 bases from J, with 12 bases between. The CDR3, as DNA: TGTGCCAGCAAGGGGGTTGTAGCTAATGAAAAACTGTTTTTT. This translates into CASKGVVANEKLFF. The variable domain in full, with the rest retrieved from reference TRBV2 and TRBJ1-4, is EPEVTQTPSHQVTQMGQEVILRCVPISNHLYFYWYRQILGQKVEFLVSFYNNEISEKSEIFDDQFSVERPDGSNFTLKIRSTKLEDSAMYFCASKGVVANEKLFFGSGTQLSVL.

This clonotype counts as medium-sized. The gene calls are TRBV5-8 and TRBJ1-5, with TRBD1 identical over 8 bases. Germline V lookup: CDR1 SGHTS, CDR2 YDEGEE. CDR3 length: 17 amino acids. Trimming at V came to 2 bases and at J to 8 bases, leaving 15 bases not matched to a gene. DNA for the CDR3: TGTGCCAGCAGCTTCGCAGGGGGCGGCTTCCCTTTAGAGCCCCAGCATTTT. Protein product: CASSFAGGGFPLEPQHF.

This clonotype is large by share. This rearrangement joins TRBV20-1 to TRBJ1-4; weak D call: TRBD1 (5 bases). This CDR3 comprises 12 residues. Trimming shortened V by 1 base and J by 10 bases, and 10 bases separated the two germline ends. CDR1 is DFQATT, CDR2 SNEGSKA, per germline (reference sequence). CDR3 amino acids: CSARGGPGKLFF. In DNA form, the CDR3 reads TGCAGTGCTAGAGGGGGCCCCGGAAAACTGTTTTTT.

This clonotype was seen only a few times. This rearrangement joins TRBV9 to TRBJ2-7; D is possibly TRBD1 (5 bases). The ends were cut back, 4 bases at V and 2 bases at J, with 16 bases in the middle. CDR1 and CDR2 from the germline V gene are SGDLS and YYNGEE. This CDR3 has 15 amino acids. CDR3 region: CASSPRALSAYEQYF. The DNA of the CDR3 is TGTGCCAGCAGCCCCAGGGCCCTTTCCGCCTACGAGCAGTACTTC.

This chain links TRBV12-3 or TRBV12-4 with TRBJ2-3, with TRBD1 matching 12 bases. The CDR3 has 17 residues. V was clipped by 5 bases and J by 0 bases; unmatched bases: 6. The CDR3 region is CASSQRDRGLSTDTQYF. The CDR3 coding sequence is TGTGCCAGCAGTCAACGGGACAGGGGGCTTAGCACAGATACGCAGTATTTT.

This clonotype was counted between two and nine times. The chain has TRBV30 and TRBJ2-7; D is uncertain. Germline V gene data show CDR1 as GTSNPN and CDR2 as SVGIG (reference sequence). The V end was cut by 0 bases, the J end by 3 bases, with 9 bases between. CDR3 length: 13 amino acids. The CDR3 reads CAWSVRNLYEQYF. The CDR3 DNA reads as TGTGCCTGGAGTGTACGGAACCTCTACGAGCAGTACTTC.

The chain is built from TRBV12-3 or TRBV12-4 and TRBJ2-2; TRBD1 aligns across 8 bases. V gave up 1 base and J gave up 5 bases; unmatched junction bases: 6. This CDR3 comprises 16 residues. CDR3 coding DNA: TGTGCCAGCAGTTTAGATAGGACAGGGAGGACCGGGGAGCTGTTTTTT. It is translated as CASSLDRTGRTGELFF.

This clonotype turned up a few times. This chain joins TRBV19 and TRBJ1-3; D perhaps matches TRBD1 (6 bases). The CDR3 runs to 17 residues. Germline V lookup: CDR1 LNHDA, CDR2 SQIVND (reference sequence). V gave up 6 bases and J gave up 3 bases, with 21 bases separating them. Here the CDR3 reads CASSLNPQGLGGNTIYF. The CDR3 region has the DNA TGTGCCAGTAGCCTAAATCCTCAGGGGCTCGGTGGAAACACCATATATTTT.

The genes are TRBV27 and TRBJ1-4, with D uncertain. V was clipped by 4 bases and J by 12 bases, with 15 bases between them. The length of the CDR3 is 13 residues. In germline, CDR1 is MNHEY, CDR2 SMNVEV (reference sequence). The CDR3 spells CASSSSLARELFF. The CDR3 DNA follows: TGTGCCAGCAGTTCGTCCCTAGCGAGGGAACTGTTTTTT.

This clonotype was seen more than once but under ten times. The gene calls are TRBV6-1 and TRBJ1-4; 8 bases fit TRBD1. Trimming cost V 7 bases and J 4 bases; bases outside gene matches: 8. The CDR3 is made up of 15 amino acids. Germline values: CDR1 MNHNS, CDR2 SASEGT. The CDR3 region is CASIPGQGYNEKLFF. CDR3 in DNA: TGTGCCAGCATCCCTGGACAGGGCTATAATGAAAAACTGTTTTTT.

On this clonotype: At one end the junction does not follow the germline gene, possibly because of a read error. This sequence joins TRBV11-2 and TRBJ1-1, with no clear D. The length of the CDR3 is 16 residues. CDR1 and CDR2 from the germline V gene are SGHAT and FQNNGV. The CDR3 protein is CAKGYGVTVQNTVAFF. Here the CDR3 DNA reads TGTGCCAAGGGCTACGGGGTTACAGTACAGAACACTGTAGCTTTCTTT. Supplemented by reference TRBV11-2 and TRBJ1-1, the full variable domain reads EAGVAQSPRYKIIEKRQSVAFWCNPISGHATLYWYQQILGQGPKLLIQFQNNGVVDDSQLPKDRFSAERLKGVDSTLKIQPAKLEDSAVYLCAKGYGVTVQNTVAFFGQGTRLTVV.

This clonotype was seen more than once but under ten times. The chain recombines TRBV6-1 with TRBJ2-1; 14 bases agree with TRBD2. Trimming removed 6 bases from V and 9 bases from J; junction bases left unmatched: 7. Germline values: CDR1 MNHNS, CDR2 SASEGT. The CDR3 has 15 residues. CDR3 sequence reads: CASSRGTSGGSEQFF. The CDR3 region has the DNA TGTGCCAGCAGCCGGGGGACTAGCGGGGGTAGTGAGCAGTTCTTC.

This clonotype was counted a few times. The chain employs TRBV5-4 and TRBJ2-5; 7 nucleotides agree with TRBD2. This CDR3 has 13 residues. J was trimmed by 2 bases and V by 4 bases; bases with no gene match: 2. Germline-derived CDR1 and CDR2 are SGHNT and YYREEE (reference sequence). The CDR3 is CASSRGLQETQYF. DNA of the CDR3: TGTGCCAGCAGCCGGGGACTACAAGAGACCCAGTACTTC. The full variable domain, in which reference TRBV5-4 and TRBJ2-5 provide the parts outside the CDR3, is ETGVTQSPTHLIKTRGQQVTLRCSSQSGHNTVSWYQQALGQGPQFIFQYYREEENGRGNFPPRFSGLQFPNYSSELNVNALELDDSALYLCASSRGLQETQYFGPGTRLLVL.

V gene TRBV12-3 or TRBV12-4 combines with J gene TRBJ1-1; D may be TRBD1 (5 bases). V lost 1 base and J 3 bases, leaving 9 bases between the germline ends. This CDR3 is 14 amino acids long. The CDR3 DNA is TGTGCCAGCAGTTTAGGGGGGAGGGACACTGAAGCTTTCTTT. Its protein is CASSLGGRDTEAFF.